This TCR beta chain derives from a study of blood T cells in healthy people across ages. Together with a sample-barcoded 5' primer, a J-beta primer mix was included in a second PCR lasting roughly 7 to 11 cycles. All samples gave at least 2.5 million CDR3-containing paired-end reads. TCRdb called the 5' RACE reads again in MiXCR, with one record for every CDR3 protein. This table has roughly 2 million distinct CDR3 sequences, roughly 52% appearing once. The sequencing input was blood. This receptor was identified in a woman aged 40 to 50 in good health.

CDR3 amino acids: CASSQDVGRGGTDTQYF. CDR3 bases: TGCGCCAGCAGCCAAGACGTGGGACGAGGGGGTACAGATACGCAGTATTTT. The rearrangement uses TRBV4-3 and TRBJ2-3, with D possibly being TRBD1 (6 bases). V lost 0 bases and J lost 3, with 16 bases in between. Germline loops: CDR1 LGHNA, CDR2 YSLEER. This CDR3 has 17 amino acids.